The source of this TCR beta chain is a study of T cell repertoires in cytomegalovirus infection. General study findings and limits: Cumulative public TCR beta family frequency identified CMV carriers with the relevant HLA. HLA-C-restricted, CMV-specific TCR beta clonotypes were dominant ex vivo.

TCRdb called the reads again in MiXCR, with one record for every CDR3 protein. The sample has hundreds of thousands of distinct CDR3 sequences, under 55% seen once. Deletions cut 1 base from V and 8 bases from J, with 21 bases between. The CDR3 contains 17 residues. Germline V CDR1 and CDR2: SGHTA, FQGNSA. As to this clonotype: Its antigen is not identified.

This receptor was obtained from a human donor in good health (CMV status not recorded). Some clones in this sample may be carry-over from other donors' samples. The starting material was cultured PBMCs, obtained from culture after CMV antigen stimulation. The chain has TRBV7-2 and TRBJ2-1; tentatively, D is TRBD1 or TRBD2 (5 bases each). The CDR3, as DNA: TGTGCCAGCAGCTTAGGTACCGGGGCCCGCCAAGTCGATGAGCAGTTCTTC. It encodes CASSLGTGARQVDEQFF.